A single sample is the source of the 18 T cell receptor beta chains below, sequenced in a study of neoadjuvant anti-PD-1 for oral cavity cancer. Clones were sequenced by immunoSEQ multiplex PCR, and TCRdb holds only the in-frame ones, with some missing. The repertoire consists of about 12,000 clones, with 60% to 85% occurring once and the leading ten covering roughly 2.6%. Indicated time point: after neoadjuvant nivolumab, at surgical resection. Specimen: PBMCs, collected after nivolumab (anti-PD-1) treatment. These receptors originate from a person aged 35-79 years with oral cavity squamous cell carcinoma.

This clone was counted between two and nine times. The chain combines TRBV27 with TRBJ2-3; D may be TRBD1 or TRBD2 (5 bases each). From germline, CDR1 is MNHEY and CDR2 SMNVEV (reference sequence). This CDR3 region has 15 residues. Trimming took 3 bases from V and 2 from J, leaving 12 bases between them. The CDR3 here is CASSLGRGVTDTQYF. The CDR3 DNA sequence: TGTGCCAGCAGTTTGGGGAGAGGGGTCACAGATACGCAGTATTTT.

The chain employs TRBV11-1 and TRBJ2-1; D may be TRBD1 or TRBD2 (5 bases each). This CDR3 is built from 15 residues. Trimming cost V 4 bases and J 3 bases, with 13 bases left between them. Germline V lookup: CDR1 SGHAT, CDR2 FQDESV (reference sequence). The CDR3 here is CASSSGALSYNEQFF. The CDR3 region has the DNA TGTGCCAGCAGCTCCGGGGCTCTGAGCTACAATGAGCAGTTCTTC. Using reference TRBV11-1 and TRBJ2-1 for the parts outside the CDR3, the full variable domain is EAEVAQSPRYKITEKSQAVAFWCDPISGHATLYWYRQILGQGPELLVQFQDESVVDDSQLPKDRFSAERLKGVDSTLKIQPAELGDSAMYLCASSSGALSYNEQFFGPGTRLTVL.

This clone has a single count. CDR3 sequence: CAWSPQSGEKLFF. The CDR3 coding sequence is TGTGCCTGGAGTCCTCAGTCAGGAGAAAAACTGTTTTTT. The chain recombines TRBV30 with TRBJ1-4; D unresolved. Trimming stripped 2 bases from V and 8 bases from J, with 12 bases between. This CDR3 has 13 amino acids. Germline V gene sequence: CDR1 GTSNPN, CDR2 SVGIG (reference sequence).

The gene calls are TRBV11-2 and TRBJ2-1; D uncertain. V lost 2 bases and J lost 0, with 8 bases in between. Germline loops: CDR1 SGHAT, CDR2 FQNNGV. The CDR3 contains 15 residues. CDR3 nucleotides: TGTGCCAGCAGCTTATTCGGAAACTCCTACAATGAGCAGTTCTTC. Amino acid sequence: CASSLFGNSYNEQFF.

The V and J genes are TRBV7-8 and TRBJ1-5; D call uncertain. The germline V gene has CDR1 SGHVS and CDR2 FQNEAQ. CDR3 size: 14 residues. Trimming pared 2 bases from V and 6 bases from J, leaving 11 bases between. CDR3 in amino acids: CASSLLVSGQPQHF. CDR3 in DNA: TGTGCCAGCAGCTTATTAGTCAGTGGTCAGCCCCAGCATTTT.

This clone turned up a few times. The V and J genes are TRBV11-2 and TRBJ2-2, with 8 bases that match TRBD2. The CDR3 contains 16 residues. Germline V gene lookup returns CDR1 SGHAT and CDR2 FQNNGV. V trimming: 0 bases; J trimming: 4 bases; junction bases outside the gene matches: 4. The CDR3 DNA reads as TGTGCCAGCAGCTTAGATCGCCTAGCGGGCACCGGGGAGCTGTTTTTT. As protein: CASSLDRLAGTGELFF.

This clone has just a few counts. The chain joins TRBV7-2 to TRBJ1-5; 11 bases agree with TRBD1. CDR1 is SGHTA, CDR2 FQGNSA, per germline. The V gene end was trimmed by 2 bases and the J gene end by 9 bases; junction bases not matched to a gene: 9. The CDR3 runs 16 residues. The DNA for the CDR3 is TGTGCCAGCAGCTTAAGGGGTGGACAGGGGGCACGGCCCCAGCATTTT. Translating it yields CASSLRGGQGARPQHF.

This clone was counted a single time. CDR3: CASSLEGPQTQYF. CDR3 nucleotide sequence: TGTGCCAGCAGCTTAGAGGGTCCTCAGACCCAGTACTTC. The V and J genes are TRBV7-9 and TRBJ2-5; no clear D. The germline CDR1 and CDR2 sequences are SEHNR and FQNEAQ (reference sequence). V gave up 1 base and J gave up 6 bases, with 9 bases separating them. The CDR3 sequence is 13 residues long. Looking up the rest from reference TRBV7-9 and TRBJ2-5 gives the full variable domain: DTGVSQNPRHKITKRGQNVTFRCDPISEHNRLYWYRQTLGQGPEFLTYFQNEAQLEKSRLLSDRFSAERPKGSFSTLEIQRTEQGDSAMYLCASSLEGPQTQYFGPGTRLLVL.

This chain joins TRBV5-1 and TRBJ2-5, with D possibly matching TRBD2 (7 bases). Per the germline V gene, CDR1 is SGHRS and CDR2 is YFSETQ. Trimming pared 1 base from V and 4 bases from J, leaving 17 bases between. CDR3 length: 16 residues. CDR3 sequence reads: CASSLQGTTPRETQYF. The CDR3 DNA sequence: TGCGCCAGCAGCTTGCAGGGGACTACCCCTCGAGAGACCCAGTACTTC.

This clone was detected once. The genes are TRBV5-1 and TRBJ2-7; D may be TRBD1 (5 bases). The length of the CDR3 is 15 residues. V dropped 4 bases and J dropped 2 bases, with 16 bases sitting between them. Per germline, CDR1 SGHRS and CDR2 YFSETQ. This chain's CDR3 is CASSPGPLKTYEQYF. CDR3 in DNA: TGCGCCAGCAGCCCAGGGCCTCTCAAGACCTACGAGCAGTACTTC.

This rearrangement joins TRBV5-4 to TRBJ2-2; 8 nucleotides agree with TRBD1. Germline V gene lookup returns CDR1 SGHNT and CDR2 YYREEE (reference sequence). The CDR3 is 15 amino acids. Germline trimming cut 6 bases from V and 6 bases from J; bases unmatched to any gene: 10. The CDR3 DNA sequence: TGTGCCAGCACCCAAGGACAGGGCACGGCCGGGGAGCTGTTTTTT. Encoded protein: CASTQGQGTAGELFF.

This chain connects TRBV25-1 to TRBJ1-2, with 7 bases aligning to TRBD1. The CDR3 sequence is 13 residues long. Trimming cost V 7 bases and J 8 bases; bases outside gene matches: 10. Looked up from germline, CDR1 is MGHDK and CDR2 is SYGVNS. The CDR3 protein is CASTGTAYGGYTF. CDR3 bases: TGTGCCAGCACCGGGACAGCCTACGGAGGCTACACCTTC.

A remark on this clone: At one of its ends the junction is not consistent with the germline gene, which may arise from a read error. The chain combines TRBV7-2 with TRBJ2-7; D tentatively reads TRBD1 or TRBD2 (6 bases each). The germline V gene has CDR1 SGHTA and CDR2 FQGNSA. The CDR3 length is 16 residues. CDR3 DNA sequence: TGTGCCAGCAGCCGGAGGGGGACCCCCTTTACCTCGCGTAAGTTCTTC. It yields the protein CASSRRGTPFTSRKFF.

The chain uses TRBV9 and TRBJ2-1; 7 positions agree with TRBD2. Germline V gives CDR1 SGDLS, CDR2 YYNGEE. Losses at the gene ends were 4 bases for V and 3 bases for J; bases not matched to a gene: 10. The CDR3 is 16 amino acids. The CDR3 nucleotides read TGTGCCAGCAGCTCGAAATCCCTAGCGGTCTACAATGAGCAGTTCTTC. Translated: CASSSKSLAVYNEQFF.

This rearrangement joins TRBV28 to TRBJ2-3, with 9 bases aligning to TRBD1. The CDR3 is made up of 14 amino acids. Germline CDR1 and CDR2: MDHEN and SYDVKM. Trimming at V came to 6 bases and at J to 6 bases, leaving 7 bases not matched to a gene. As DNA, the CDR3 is TGTGCCAGCAGAGACAGGGGGACCCCGGATACGCAGTATTTT. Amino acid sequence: CASRDRGTPDTQYF.

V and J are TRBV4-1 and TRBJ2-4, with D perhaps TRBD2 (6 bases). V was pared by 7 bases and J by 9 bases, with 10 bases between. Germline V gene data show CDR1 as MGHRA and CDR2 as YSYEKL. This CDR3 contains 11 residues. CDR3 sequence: CASMEGFIQYF. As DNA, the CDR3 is TGCGCCAGCATGGAGGGGTTCATTCAGTACTTC.

The CDR3 protein is CASSPRRQSSYEQYF. CDR3 coding DNA: TGTGCCAGCAGCCCTAGGCGCCAGAGCTCCTACGAGCAGTACTTC. V and J are TRBV7-8 and TRBJ2-7; D is uncertain. Trimming took off 5 bases at V and 0 bases at J, with 14 bases between the two ends. Germline CDR1 SGHVS, CDR2 FQNEAQ. The CDR3 consists of 15 residues.

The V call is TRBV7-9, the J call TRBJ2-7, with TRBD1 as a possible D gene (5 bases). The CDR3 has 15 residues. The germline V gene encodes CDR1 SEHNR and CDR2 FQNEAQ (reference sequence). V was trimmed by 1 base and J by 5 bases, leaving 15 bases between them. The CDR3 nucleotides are TGTGCCAGCAGCTTAGTTTGGTACAGGTCCCACGAGCAGTACTTC. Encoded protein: CASSLVWYRSHEQYF.